This T cell receptor (beta chain) was profiled in a study of OX40 agonist ivuxolimab in advanced cancers. Some background on the complete study: Ivuxolimab, which targeted the costimulatory receptor OX40 (CD134), was an agonistic, fully human IgG2 monoclonal antibody. Of the 50 to 55 patients in dose escalation, around 20 had hepatocellular carcinoma, some 15 had melanoma, 9 had renal cell carcinoma and 9 had head and neck cancer. Partial responses occurred in three dose-escalation patients, of whom one had hepatocellular carcinoma and two had cutaneous melanoma. The paper covers the monotherapy dose-escalation part of the phase I ivuxolimab trial, which included N ≈ 54 patients. In the dose-escalation cohort, 75% to 85% of patients were male, and the mean age was 60 years with a range of about 23 to 79. Prior anti-PD-1, anti-PD-L1 or anti-CTLA-4 therapy was permitted, and 35% to 40% of dose-escalation patients had received checkpoint inhibitors. Intravenous ivuxolimab was administered to patients every 2 weeks at six dose levels: 0.01, 0.1, 0.3, 1.5, 3 and 10 mg/kg. The purpose of peripheral TCRbeta sequencing was to test whether ivuxolimab changed TCR sequence diversity and led to clonal T-cell expansion. The research as a whole found: Low levels of normalized T-cell clonal expansion were also seen in some nonresponding patients. In partial responders in the 0.1-3.0 mg/kg groups, normalized peripheral clonal expansion was found to be among the lowest, especially among CD8+ T cells. After ivuxolimab, CD8+ T cells had more expanded clones than CD4+ T cells on average. Clonal expansion of both CD4+ and CD8+ blood T cells was observed from baseline to week 6 at doses 0.1 to 3.0 mg/kg. The antigen specificity of the clonally expanded peripheral T cells was not determined.

Genomic DNA was isolated from the sorted cells so that the TCRbeta CDR3 region could be sequenced. The immunoSEQ Assay was used for sequencing of TCRbeta CDR3 regions. Imported from immuneACCESS, the table was reduced by TCRdb to in-frame sequences with V and J called. These copies leave out some clones; in studies compared against another copy, an unresolved V gene accounts for under half, and the cause of the remainder is not known. The table for this sample lists 30,000 to 40,000 clones; 81% of them were counted only once. The ten largest account for about 20% of the sample. This clone came up a few times. Its antigen has not been determined. Nothing much larger sits one base from this clone, and base qualities are not available. Patients with a history of autoimmune disease or receiving systemic immunosuppression were excluded from the trial. In every dose cohort, peripheral blood was drawn for TCR sequencing at baseline, cycle 4 day 1, and cycle 7 day 1. The samples were drawn from a first-in-human, open-label, multicenter phase I dose-escalation trial of ivuxolimab. Adults with locally advanced or metastatic head and neck squamous cell, hepatocellular, melanoma or renal cell carcinoma were enrolled in the trial. Before TCR sequencing, CD4+ T cells and CD8+ T cells from peripheral blood were sorted into separate populations.

V loses 0 bases of germline sequence and J loses 4 bases, and the interval between the two ends is 12 bases. From its cysteine to its phenylalanine, the CDR3 spans 16 amino acids. Only the CDR3 DNA stays, 48 bases, in frame from base 1. Per the germline V gene (reference sequence), SEHNR is the CDR1 and FQNEAQ is the CDR2. The receptor chain draws on TRBV7-9 and TRBJ1-4; matching of 5 bases hints at TRBD1 as the D gene. This clonotype originated in an adult with an advanced solid tumor such as melanoma, head and neck, liver or kidney cancer. Source: CD4+ or CD8+ T cells sorted from blood, taken in a trial of the OX40 agonist ivuxolimab. CDR3 reads: CASSLAKGLVNEKLFF. The base sequence is TGTGCCAGCAGCTTAGCGAAGGGACTTGTTAATGAAAAACTGTTTTTT.